This T cell receptor beta chain was identified during a study of blood T cell repertoires in COVID-19. V was pared by 7 bases and J by 6 bases, with 4 bases of the junction left unmatched. There are 12 residues in the CDR3. Per germline, CDR1 SNHLY and CDR2 FYNNEI. In the original workflow: Reference gene primer amplification gave nucleated cell count estimates. Here immunoSEQ multiplex PCR was the method, and the copy in TCRdb shows in-frame clones only, minus some. V, J and clone size are taken as reported in that table, and D and trimming were inferred from the DNA itself. The sample holds fewer than 300,000 clones, roughly 92% seen once.

The chain recombines TRBV2 with TRBJ2-7, with TRBD1 matching 9 bases. The receptor's source is a woman in her twenties or thirties with COVID-19, enrolled during active disease. The specimen was peripheral blood. The CDR3 spells CASTWTGVEQYF. The CDR3 DNA sequence: TGTGCCAGCACCTGGACAGGGGTCGAGCAGTACTTC.